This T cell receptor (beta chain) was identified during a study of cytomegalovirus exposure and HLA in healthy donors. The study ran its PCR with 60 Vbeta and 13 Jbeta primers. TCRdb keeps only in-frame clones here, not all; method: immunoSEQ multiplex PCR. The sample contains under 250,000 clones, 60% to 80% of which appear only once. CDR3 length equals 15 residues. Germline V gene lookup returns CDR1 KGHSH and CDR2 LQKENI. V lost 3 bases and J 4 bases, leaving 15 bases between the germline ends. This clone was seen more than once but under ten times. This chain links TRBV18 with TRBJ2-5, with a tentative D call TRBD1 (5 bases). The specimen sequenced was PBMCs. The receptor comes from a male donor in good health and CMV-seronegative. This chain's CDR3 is CASSPSGLRGETQYF. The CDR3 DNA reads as TGTGCCAGCTCACCTTCCGGGCTAAGGGGAGAGACCCAGTACTTC.